The 17 T cell receptor beta chains reported below all come from one sample, sequenced in a study of beta chain features in type 1 diabetes. Expressed TCRB transcripts got sequenced, as all isolated RNA was reverse transcribed. Profiled with immunoSEQ multiplex PCR; TCRdb holds only in-frame clones, not every one. The table has 220,000 or so clones, about 71% seen once. Sequencing was carried out using naive CD4+ T cells from blood. The receptors stem from a young man in good health.

The table lists this clone with a count of one. The rearrangement uses TRBV18 and TRBJ2-7; 8 nucleotides match TRBD1. V was clipped by 5 bases and J by 5 bases; unmatched bases: 5. There are 13 residues in the CDR3. The germline CDR1 and CDR2 sequences are KGHSH and LQKENI. The DNA of the CDR3 is TGTGCCAGCTCATGGGGACAGGACGACGAGCAGTACTTC. It encodes CASSWGQDDEQYF.

Worth noting for this clone: Other nucleotide sequences from this sample produce the same CDR3. This chain links TRBV29-1 with TRBJ1-1; D gene uncertain. The CDR3 loop spans 11 amino acids. Per the germline V gene, CDR1 is SQVTM and CDR2 is ANQGSEA. V lost 6 bases and J lost 1, with 6 bases in between. CDR3 in amino acids: CSVERNTEAFF. CDR3 in DNA: TGCAGCGTAGAGAGGAACACTGAAGCTTTCTTT.

CDR3 residues: CASSLLAGAYEQYF. CDR3 sequence (DNA): TGTGCCAGCAGCTTACTAGCGGGAGCCTACGAGCAGTACTTC. This sequence joins TRBV7-2 and TRBJ2-7; 10 nucleotides agree with TRBD2. Germline assignment: CDR1 SGHTA and CDR2 FQGNSA. V shed 2 bases and J 2 bases; nucleotides not matched to a gene: 0. This CDR3 region has 14 residues.

The chain has TRBV4-3 and TRBJ2-4, with D hard to call. CDR3 length equals 13 residues. The V and J ends lost 0 bases and 9 bases respectively, with 9 bases between them. Germline V lookup: CDR1 LGHNA, CDR2 YSLEER. CDR3 nucleotide sequence: TGCGCCAGCAGCCAAGAGCCTAACGGCATTCAGTACTTC. Translated: CASSQEPNGIQYF.

This chain uses TRBV6-6 with TRBJ2-7; D perhaps matches TRBD2 (5 bases). The length of the CDR3 is 16 residues. Trimming removed 0 bases from V and 0 bases from J, with 12 bases in between. Germline lookup yields CDR1 MNHNY and CDR2 SVGAGI (reference sequence). CDR3 nucleotides: TGTGCCAGCAGTTACTCAAGGGAGTTCTCCTCCTACGAGCAGTACTTC. It encodes CASSYSREFSSYEQYF.

The table lists this clone with a few counts. The rearrangement links TRBV7-2 to TRBJ2-7; 9 nucleotides line up with TRBD1. Germline CDR1 reads SGHTA; CDR2 reads FQGNSA. The CDR3 consists of 15 residues. Trimming at V came to 5 bases and at J to 1 base, leaving 6 bases not matched to a gene. The CDR3 loop reads CASSNSGTGSYEQYF. As DNA, the CDR3 is TGTGCCAGCAGCAATTCCGGGACAGGGTCCTACGAGCAGTACTTC. The whole variable domain, remainder taken from reference TRBV7-2 and TRBJ2-7, is GAGVSQSPSNKVTEKGKDVELRCDPISGHTALYWYRQSLGQGLEFLIYFQGNSAPDKSGLPSDRFSAERTGGSVSTLTIQRTQQEDSAVYLCASSNSGTGSYEQYFGPGTRLTVT.

The rearrangement uses TRBV10-3 and TRBJ2-7, with TRBD1 as a possible D gene (6 bases). Trimming removed 5 bases at V and 1 base at J, with 12 bases between. CDR1 and CDR2 (germline): ENHRY, SYGVKD. The CDR3 covers 14 residues. This CDR3 reads CAISLQQGSYEQYF. The CDR3 DNA reads as TGTGCCATCAGTCTTCAACAGGGTTCCTACGAGCAGTACTTC.

The CDR3 sequence is CASSRKASEAFF. The CDR3 region has the DNA TGTGCCAGCAGCCGTAAAGCGTCTGAAGCTTTCTTT. The chain couples TRBV7-9 to TRBJ1-1; D is unclear. Trimming shortened V by 5 bases and J by 6 bases, and 10 bases separated the two germline ends. This CDR3 contains 12 residues. Germline loops: CDR1 SEHNR, CDR2 FQNEAQ (reference sequence).

The chain joins TRBV7-2 to TRBJ1-5; tentative D call: TRBD1 (5 bases). This CDR3 comprises 12 residues. V was trimmed by 5 bases and J by 11 bases, leaving 13 bases between them. Per the germline V gene, CDR1 is SGHTA and CDR2 is FQGNSA. The CDR3 DNA follows: TGTGCCAGCAGCGCGCAGGGAATGACCCAGCATTTT. It is translated as CASSAQGMTQHF.

V is TRBV7-2 and J is TRBJ2-7; D is uncertain. V shed 4 bases and J shed 5 bases, with 18 bases lying between them. There are 15 residues in the CDR3. Germline CDR1 and CDR2: SGHTA and FQGNSA. The DNA of the CDR3 is TGTGCCAGCAGCTCGAAAGGCCTGCTCTACGACGAGCAGTACTTC. It is translated as CASSSKGLLYDEQYF.

This chain joins TRBV30 and TRBJ1-3; no definite D call. V was clipped by 0 bases and J by 0 bases, with 9 bases between them. CDR3 length: 15 residues. Germline values: CDR1 GTSNPN, CDR2 SVGIG (reference sequence). CDR3 bases: TGTGCCTGGAGTGTACCCCTCCCCTCTGGAAACACCATATATTTT. Translation gives CAWSVPLPSGNTIYF.

The chain carries TRBV11-2 and TRBJ2-1; TRBD2 matches 11 bases. Per germline, CDR1 SGHAT and CDR2 FQNNGV. V lost 1 base, J lost 5 bases, and 1 base stayed unmatched. The CDR3 contains 15 residues. The CDR3 coding sequence is TGTGCCAGCAGCTTAGGGACTAGCGGGCACAATGAGCAGTTCTTC. Translation: CASSLGTSGHNEQFF.

V usage is TRBV11-3 and J usage is TRBJ2-5; 7 nucleotides line up with TRBD2. After removal of 5 bases from V and 5 bases from J, the junction contained 5 bases not matched to a gene. The CDR3 sequence is 13 residues long. Per the germline V gene, CDR1 is SGHNT and CDR2 is YENEEA. In DNA form, the CDR3 reads TGTGCCAGCAGCCCCCGGGAGGTGGAGACCCAGTACTTC. It encodes CASSPREVETQYF.

V gene TRBV14 combines with J gene TRBJ2-3; D is undetermined. Germline CDR1 and CDR2: SGHDN and FVKESK. The CDR3 has 11 amino acids. Trimming cost V 3 bases and J 9 bases, with 7 bases left between them. The CDR3 spells CASSHGLTQYF. The CDR3 DNA follows: TGTGCCAGCAGCCACGGCCTGACGCAGTATTTT.

The V and J genes are TRBV13 and TRBJ2-7, with unresolved D. The length of the CDR3 is 15 residues. Deletions cut 4 bases from V and 2 bases from J, with 15 bases between. CDR1 and CDR2 from the germline V gene are PRHDT and FYEKMQ (reference sequence). Written as DNA, the CDR3 is TGTGCCAGCAGCTCCCGCCAACCATTGGCCTACGAGCAGTACTTC. Translating gives CASSSRQPLAYEQYF.

This chain links TRBV30 with TRBJ1-6; D gene ambiguous. The CDR3 runs to 13 residues. The germline V and J ends were trimmed by 0 bases and 3 bases, with 3 bases remaining between them. Germline V gene lookup returns CDR1 GTSNPN and CDR2 SVGIG (reference sequence). The CDR3 protein is CAWSVYYNSPLHF. Written as DNA, the CDR3 is TGTGCCTGGAGTGTATACTATAATTCACCCCTCCACTTT.

In this sample, this clone turned up a few times. The chain employs TRBV30 and TRBJ2-1, with 7 positions matching TRBD2. Germline V gene data show CDR1 as GTSNPN and CDR2 as SVGIG (reference sequence). This CDR3 has 13 residues. The ends lost 4 bases at V and 3 bases at J; junction bases unmatched: 3. Written as DNA, the CDR3 is TGTGCCTGGACAGGACTAGTCTACAATGAGCAGTTCTTC. Residues: CAWTGLVYNEQFF.